This TCR beta chain is from a study of blood T cell repertoires in COVID-19. Whole-study context: From the United States, Italy and Spain came samples of acute and convalescent COVID-19. T cells, B-cell-depleted T cells, or PBMCs supplied cDNA or gDNA.

This clone was counted between two and nine times. The table came from immunoSEQ multiplex PCR; TCRdb's copy has only in-frame clones and leaves some out. The repertoire holds approximately 120,000 clones, approximately 80% seen once, with approximately 7.9% in the top ten. CDR3 size: 17 residues. From germline, CDR1 is SGHRS and CDR2 YFSETQ. The J segment lost 6 bases and the V segment lost 4 bases, leaving 16 bases of the junction unmatched. The sequencing sample was made of peripheral blood. This chain uses TRBV5-1 with TRBJ1-1; TRBD1 matches 9 bases. The TCR comes from a woman aged 80 or older with active or convalescent COVID-19. Written as DNA, the CDR3 is TGCGCCAGCAGCCCTATACCAAGTGACAGGGGGACTTCTGAAGCTTTCTTT. Translating gives CASSPIPSDRGTSEAFF.